This T cell receptor (beta chain) was observed in a study of CD8 T cells in Susac syndrome. With random hexamers, reverse transcription was performed on about 0.5 to 1 ug of RNA. TCRdb ran MiXCR on the immunoSEQ multiplex PCR reads and lists one entry per CDR3 protein. This sample has 250,000 to 300,000 distinct CDR3 sequences, with approximately 84% found just once. V lost 6 bases and J lost 2; bases outside the gene matches: 6. Germline V gene lookup returns CDR1 MNHEY and CDR2 SMNVEV (reference sequence). The CDR3 sequence is 16 residues long. The sample taken for sequencing was CD8+ T cells from PBMCs. The chain couples TRBV27 to TRBJ2-1, with 11 bases lining up with TRBD2. This sequence originates from a human donor with multiple sclerosis. Written as DNA, the CDR3 is TGTGCCAGCAGCCGCCCGACTAGCGGGACCTACAATGAGCAGTTCTTC. The encoded protein is CASSRPTSGTYNEQFF.